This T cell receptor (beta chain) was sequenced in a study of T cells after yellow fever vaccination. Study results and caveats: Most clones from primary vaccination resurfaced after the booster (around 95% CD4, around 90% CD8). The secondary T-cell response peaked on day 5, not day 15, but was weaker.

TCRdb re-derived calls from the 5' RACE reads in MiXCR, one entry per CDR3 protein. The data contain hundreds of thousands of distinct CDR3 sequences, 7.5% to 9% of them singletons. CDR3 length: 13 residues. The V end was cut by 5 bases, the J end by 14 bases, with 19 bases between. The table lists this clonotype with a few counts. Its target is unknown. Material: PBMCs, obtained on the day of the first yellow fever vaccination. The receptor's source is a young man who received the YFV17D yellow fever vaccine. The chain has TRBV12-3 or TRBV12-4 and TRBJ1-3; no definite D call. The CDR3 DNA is TGTGCCAGCAGTCCGTCCCCGGACGGAGTCCTATATTTT. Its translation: CASSPSPDGVLYF.